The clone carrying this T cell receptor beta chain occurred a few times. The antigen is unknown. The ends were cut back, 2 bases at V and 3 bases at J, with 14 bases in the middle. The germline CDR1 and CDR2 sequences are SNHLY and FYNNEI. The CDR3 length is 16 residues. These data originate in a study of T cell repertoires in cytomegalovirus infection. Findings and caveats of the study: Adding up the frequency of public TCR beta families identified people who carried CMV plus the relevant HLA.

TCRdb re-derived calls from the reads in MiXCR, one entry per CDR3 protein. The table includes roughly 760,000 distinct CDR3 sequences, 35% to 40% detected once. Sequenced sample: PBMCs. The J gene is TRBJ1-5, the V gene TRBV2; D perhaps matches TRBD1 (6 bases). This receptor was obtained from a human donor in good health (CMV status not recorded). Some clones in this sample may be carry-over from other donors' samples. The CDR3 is CASSEFDGGPNQPQHF. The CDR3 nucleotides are TGTGCCAGCAGTGAATTCGACGGGGGCCCCAATCAGCCCCAGCATTTT. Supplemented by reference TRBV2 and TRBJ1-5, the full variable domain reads EPEVTQTPSHQVTQMGQEVILRCVPISNHLYFYWYRQILGQKVEFLVSFYNNEISEKSEIFDDQFSVERPDGSNFTLKIRSTKLEDSAMYFCASSEFDGGPNQPQHFGDGTRLSIL.